This T cell receptor (beta chain) was observed in a study of response to subunit inactivated influenza vaccine. Overall study findings and caveats: Authors suggested that a seasonal influenza vaccination recruits few new T cells each time.

The CDR3 is made up of 11 amino acids. From germline, CDR1 is ENHRY and CDR2 SYGVKD. With 6 bases clipped from V and 11 bases from J, the junction kept 4 bases outside the gene matches. MiXCR was run by TCRdb on the RT-PCR reads, yielding one entry per CDR3 protein. This sample has 700,000 to 900,000 distinct CDR3 sequences, with 21% found just once. This clonotype appeared a few times. The antigen is not known. This sequence originates from a man in his fifties or sixties who received an inactivated influenza vaccine. The J gene is TRBJ1-1, the V gene TRBV10-3; 9 bases match TRBD1. The sample in question was PBMCs from blood, obtained approximately 5 days after vaccination. The CDR3 DNA sequence: TGTGCCATCAGAGGGACAGGGCGCGCTTTCTTT. Its translation is CAIRGTGRAFF.